This T cell receptor beta chain was sequenced during a study of lymphopenia after photon versus proton radiotherapy. Libraries were prepared by immunoSEQ multiplex PCR; TCRdb keeps only in-frame clonotypes and omits some of them. The sample lists around 42,000 clones, less than 90% occurring once. Trimming left V 1 base short and J 4 bases short, with 13 bases between. Looked up from germline, CDR1 is SEHNR and CDR2 is FQNEAQ (reference sequence). CDR3 size: 15 residues. Note on this clone: The target antigen is unknown.

Study observations and caveats: Photon-treated patients lost naive T cells and TCR diversity; proton-treated stayed stable.

This chain uses TRBV7-9 with TRBJ2-5; D is perhaps TRBD2 (6 bases). Sample: peripheral blood, taken from a patient treated with photon-based radiotherapy. This clonotype originated in a man in his forties with gastric cancer. The CDR3 loop reads CASSLVGSGGETQYF. The CDR3 nucleotides are TGTGCCAGCAGCTTAGTGGGCTCCGGGGGAGAGACCCAGTACTTC.